The table lists the clone carrying this T cell receptor (beta chain) with a few counts. What it binds is unknown. Bulk tumor genomic DNA was the template, and each sample received around 0.55 ug. Doctors removed several biopsies from each primary tumor during surgery, keeping them far apart. Curative surgery was undertaken by patients, who had untreated, newly diagnosed non-small cell lung cancer. Everyone who gave samples had just been diagnosed with non-small cell lung cancer and was having surgery with curative intent. The sample belongs to a study of immune heterogeneity within non-small cell lung tumors. Study context: The tumors comprised a handful of squamous cell carcinomas, approximately 10 non-squamous carcinomas and 1 not otherwise specified.

Multiplex PCR was performed with 32 V and 13 J primers, and it amplified TCR beta CDR3. TCRdb re-called the multiplex PCR reads with MiXCR, one entry per CDR3 protein. Of some 31,000 distinct CDR3 sequences in the sample, around 30% were seen once. Findings of the study overall: Identical dominant CDR3 beta clonotypes showed recurrence across tumor sites within a patient, and site-unique high-frequency clones were also present.

The CDR3 has 16 residues. CDR1 MNHNS and CDR2 SASEGT come from the germline V gene. The V end was cut by 1 base, the J end by 4 bases, with 16 bases between. The origin of this receptor is a man in his forties or fifties with non-small cell lung cancer. Specimen: lung tumor tissue. The V and J genes are TRBV6-1 and TRBJ2-5; D might be TRBD1 (5 bases). The CDR3: CASSEVVLGQRETQYF. As DNA, the CDR3 is TGTGCCAGCAGTGAAGTAGTCTTGGGGCAGAGAGAGACCCAGTACTTC.